These 18 T cell receptor beta chains share one sample of origin, sequenced in a study of vaccination effects on CD4 cells after COVID-19. Antigen-specific CD4+ T cells were expanded (with viral peptide pools) by the ViraFEST assay ahead of sequencing. Having been cultured for 9 to 11 days, the cells underwent CD4+ T cell isolation. The table came from immunoSEQ multiplex PCR; TCRdb's copy has only in-frame clones and leaves some out. The data contain 30,000 to 35,000 clones, approximately 68% of them singletons. These TCRs' antigens remain unknown. The specimen comprised CD4+ T cells from PBMCs cultured with HCoV-229E spike peptides, sampled before COVID-19 vaccination. The receptors derive from a human donor who received a COVID-19 vaccine.

V gene TRBV9 combines with J gene TRBJ2-3; tentative D call: TRBD1 (5 bases). This CDR3 is 14 amino acids long. Germline V gene lookup returns CDR1 SGDLS and CDR2 YYNGEE. V was shortened by 0 bases and J by 5 bases, with 10 bases between the two germline ends. CDR3 sequence: CASSVAGFKDTQYF. CDR3 DNA: TGTGCCAGCAGCGTAGCAGGGTTTAAAGATACGCAGTATTTT.

V and J are TRBV27 and TRBJ1-6, with 7 bases lining up with TRBD1. The CDR3 consists of 16 residues. With 4 bases clipped from V and 7 bases from J, the junction kept 10 bases outside the gene matches. Germline CDR1 and CDR2: MNHEY and SMNVEV (reference sequence). CDR3 sequence (DNA): TGTGCCAGCAGTTCCCTCATACAGGGGCGCAATTCACCCCTCCACTTT. Translation: CASSSLIQGRNSPLHF.

V gene TRBV5-1 combines with J gene TRBJ2-2, with no clear D. The V and J ends lost 1 base and 9 bases respectively, with 13 bases between them. This CDR3 has 14 amino acids. CDR1 SGHRS and CDR2 YFSETQ come from the germline V gene. The CDR3 loop reads CASSLSVYGRELFF. DNA for the CDR3: TGCGCCAGCAGCTTGTCAGTATATGGCCGGGAGCTGTTTTTT.

This clone was detected a few times. CDR3 sequence reads: CAWKTGGEQYF. The DNA of the CDR3 is TGTGCCTGGAAAACCGGCGGCGAGCAGTACTTC. The genes are TRBV30 and TRBJ2-7; D is undetermined. This CDR3 comprises 11 residues. CDR1 and CDR2 (germline): GTSNPN, SVGIG (reference sequence). V was pared by 4 bases and J by 6 bases, with 10 bases between.

This clone appeared a single time. The chain carries TRBV28 and TRBJ1-2, with a weak D call TRBD1 (6 bases). Between the trimmed V and J ends, which lost 6 bases and 2 bases, there was a span of 10 bases. CDR1 is MDHEN, CDR2 SYDVKM, per germline. The CDR3 loop spans 13 amino acids. The CDR3 spells CASRTGPNYGYTF. The CDR3, as DNA: TGTGCCAGCAGAACAGGGCCAAACTATGGCTACACCTTC.

The J gene is TRBJ1-2, the V gene TRBV28; a weak D match, TRBD1 (5 bases). Germline loops: CDR1 MDHEN, CDR2 SYDVKM. The CDR3 totals 13 residues. V gave up 6 bases and J gave up 0 bases, with 8 bases separating them. In nucleotides, the CDR3 is TGTGCCAGCAGAGGGACGGCTAACTATGGCTACACCTTC. This encodes CASRGTANYGYTF.

The sample holds one count of this clone. J is TRBJ2-3 and V is TRBV4-2; D unresolved. Germline CDR1 LGHNA, CDR2 YNFKEQ. V lost 1 base and J 0 bases, leaving 8 bases between the germline ends. The CDR3 has 15 amino acids. CDR3 sequence (DNA): TGTGCCAGCAGCCAAGGGCGTACTAGCACAGATACGCAGTATTTT. Encoded protein: CASSQGRTSTDTQYF.

The CDR3 reads CASSPRDRGPSRGQETQYF. The CDR3 DNA follows: TGCGCCAGCAGCCCCCGGGACAGGGGGCCCTCTAGGGGCCAAGAGACCCAGTACTTC. This chain links TRBV5-1 with TRBJ2-5, with 12 bases matching TRBD1. The germline V gene has CDR1 SGHRS and CDR2 YFSETQ. This CDR3 has 19 amino acids. V was pared by 4 bases and J by 1 base, with 14 bases of the junction left unmatched. Using reference TRBV5-1 and TRBJ2-5 for the parts outside the CDR3, the full variable domain is KAGVTQTPRYLIKTRGQQVTLSCSPISGHRSVSWYQQTPGQGLQFLFEYFSETQRNKGNFPGRFSGRQFSNSRSEMNVSTLELGDSALYLCASSPRDRGPSRGQETQYFGPGTRLLVL.

This clone was recorded only once. The chain combines TRBV3-1 (or the pseudogene TRBV3-2) with TRBJ2-7, with a tentative D call TRBD1 (5 bases). CDR1 and CDR2 (germline): LGHDT, YNNKEL (reference sequence). V gave up 1 base and J gave up 6 bases, with 10 bases separating them. There are 13 residues in the CDR3. The CDR3 reads CASSQGQGSEQYF. CDR3 in DNA: TGTGCCAGCAGCCAAGGGCAGGGCAGCGAGCAGTACTTC.

The V call is TRBV2, the J call TRBJ2-7; possible D gene TRBD1, 5 bases. With 9 bases removed from V and 0 bases from J, the gap between germline ends came to 9 bases. CDR3 length: 12 amino acids. Germline loops: CDR1 SNHLY, CDR2 FYNNEI. CDR3 DNA: TGTGCCAGTACAGGCGACTCCTACGAGCAGTACTTC. Protein: CASTGDSYEQYF.

This clone has only one observation. V and J are TRBV19 and TRBJ1-3; the D gene is possibly TRBD1 (6 bases). Looked up from germline, CDR1 is LNHDA and CDR2 is SQIVND (reference sequence). The CDR3 sequence is 16 residues long. V gave up 3 bases and J gave up 0 bases, with 12 bases separating them. CDR3 nucleotide sequence: TGTGCCAGTAGTATGCCCGGACAGATCTCTGGAAACACCATATATTTT. Protein product: CASSMPGQISGNTIYF.

This clone was picked up a small number of times. This chain uses TRBV5-8 with TRBJ1-6, with D perhaps matching TRBD1 (5 bases). Trimming shortened V by 3 bases and J by 4 bases, and 11 bases separated the two germline ends. This CDR3 comprises 15 residues. From germline, CDR1 is SGHTS and CDR2 YDEGEE. This CDR3 reads CASSSGTVYNSPLHF. In DNA form, the CDR3 reads TGTGCCAGCAGCTCCGGGACGGTGTATAATTCACCCCTCCACTTT.

This clone was recorded a few times. The chain couples TRBV7-9 to TRBJ1-3; 8 nucleotides agree with TRBD1. The CDR3 runs to 16 residues. V lost 5 bases and J lost 0; bases outside the gene matches: 6. CDR1 and CDR2 from the germline V gene are SEHNR and FQNEAQ (reference sequence). The chain's CDR3 is CASSHGQGSSGNTIYF. The DNA for the CDR3 is TGTGCCAGCAGCCACGGACAGGGAAGCTCTGGAAACACCATATATTTT.

This chain uses TRBV11-2 with TRBJ2-7; 8 nucleotides line up with TRBD2. CDR1 is SGHAT, CDR2 FQNNGV, per germline. After removal of 1 base from V and 6 bases from J, the junction contained 8 bases not matched to a gene. CDR3 size: 15 residues. The CDR3 DNA sequence: TGTGCCAGCAGCTTAGTGGCGGGGGGCGCGGGCGAGCAGTACTTC. It specifies CASSLVAGGAGEQYF.

The table lists this clone with a count of one. The chain carries TRBV30 and TRBJ1-1, with 7 bases lining up with TRBD1. V lost 0 bases and J lost 0; bases outside the gene matches: 4. Germline CDR1 GTSNPN, CDR2 SVGIG (reference sequence). The CDR3 has 15 residues. CDR3 protein: CAWSVLGQMNTEAFF. DNA for the CDR3: TGTGCCTGGAGTGTCCTGGGACAGATGAACACTGAAGCTTTCTTT.

Only one count was recorded for this clone. The CDR3 DNA sequence: TGCGCCAGCAGCCAAGCCCAGGGTTATGGCTACACCTTC. This translates into CASSQAQGYGYTF. This chain joins TRBV4-3 and TRBJ1-2, with a tentative D call TRBD1 (5 bases). In germline, CDR1 is LGHNA, CDR2 YSLEER. The V gene lost 1 base and the J gene lost 5 bases, with 8 bases spanning the gap. The CDR3 has 13 amino acids.

The chain couples TRBV2 to TRBJ1-5, with D possibly TRBD1 on 6 matching bases. The CDR3 has 16 residues. Germline V gene lookup returns CDR1 SNHLY and CDR2 FYNNEI. The V end was cut by 4 bases, the J end by 0 bases, with 13 bases between. The CDR3, as DNA: TGTGCCAGCAGTGGCAGGGGCGGCCTTAGCAATCAGCCCCAGCATTTT. Amino acid sequence: CASSGRGGLSNQPQHF.

This clone turned up a few times. This chain joins TRBV5-1 and TRBJ1-2; 10 nucleotides agree with TRBD1. Looked up from germline, CDR1 is SGHRS and CDR2 is YFSETQ. Trimming removed 1 base from V and 5 bases from J; junction bases left unmatched: 14. The CDR3 extends over 18 amino acids. CDR3 sequence reads: CASSLSGAGQGDEYGYTF. Here the CDR3 DNA reads TGCGCCAGCAGCTTGAGTGGGGCCGGACAGGGGGACGAATATGGCTACACCTTC.